A single sample gave rise to the 28 T cell receptor beta chains below, sequenced in a study of shared clonotypes between healthy human individuals (dated by TCRdb to between 2020 and 2021). CD8 naive samples consisted of CD45RO-negative cells that were positively selected for CCR7, yielding a CD45RA+CCR7+ population without TemRA cells. Libraries came from the immunoSEQ multiplex PCR assay. TCRdb re-hosts the immuneACCESS table, in-frame sequences only. Its copies lack some clones; in the studies checked, an unresolved V gene accounts for under half of them, and the cause for the rest is not known. The sample includes about 750,000 clones, with about 92% observed a single time. Of the sample, less than 25% is held by the ten largest clones. The sequenced sample consisted of naive CD8+ T cells sorted from blood. The sample's cell subset or site, from its label and the paper: CD45RA+CCR7+. These receptors originate from a man aged 25-45 years in good health.

This clone was observed once. The gene calls are TRBV6-5 and TRBJ2-1, with 16 bases aligning to TRBD2. Germline V lookup: CDR1 MNHEY, CDR2 SVGAGI. The CDR3 loop spans 16 amino acids. V lost 2 bases and J lost 5; bases outside the gene matches: 0. The CDR3 sequence: CASSYGTSGRDNEQFF. The DNA of the CDR3 is TGTGCCAGCAGTTACGGGACTAGCGGGAGGGACAATGAGCAGTTCTTC.

This clone was counted only a few times. The chain has TRBV6-1 and TRBJ2-7; no clear D. CDR1 is MNHNS, CDR2 SASEGT, per germline. This CDR3 comprises 13 residues. Trimming stripped 2 bases from V and 3 bases from J, with 8 bases between. The CDR3 bases are TGTGCCAGCAGTGAATCGAGGATCTACGAGCAGTACTTC. Translation gives CASSESRIYEQYF.

The rearrangement links TRBV11-2 to TRBJ2-1; TRBD2 might be the D (5 bases). Germline loops: CDR1 SGHAT, CDR2 FQNNGV. The CDR3 loop spans 16 amino acids. Trimming took 1 base from V and 2 from J, leaving 12 bases between them. The CDR3 region is CASSLGRSGAYNEQFF. CDR3 nucleotides: TGTGCCAGCAGCTTAGGAAGGAGCGGAGCCTACAATGAGCAGTTCTTC.

V gene TRBV13 combines with J gene TRBJ2-2; D is unclear. V was trimmed by 5 bases and J by 6 bases, leaving 7 bases between them. This CDR3 contains 12 residues. Germline assignment: CDR1 PRHDT and CDR2 FYEKMQ (reference sequence). The CDR3 sequence is CASSGRPGELFF. CDR3 in DNA: TGTGCCAGCAGCGGAAGACCCGGGGAGCTGTTTTTT.

The CDR3 is CASEGGPYEQYF. CDR3 bases: TGTGCCAGCGAAGGGGGCCCATACGAGCAGTACTTC. The chain combines TRBV5-5 with TRBJ2-7, with 7 positions matching TRBD1. CDR3 length equals 12 residues. Germline CDR1 and CDR2: SGHKS and YYEKEE (reference sequence). After removal of 7 bases from V and 4 bases from J, the junction contained 5 bases not matched to a gene.

The chain uses TRBV19 and TRBJ2-2; 7 bases match TRBD2. The V gene end was trimmed by 3 bases and the J gene end by 1 base; junction bases not matched to a gene: 2. The CDR3 is 15 residues long. Germline values: CDR1 LNHDA, CDR2 SQIVND (reference sequence). CDR3 in DNA: TGTGCCAGTAGTATGCGGGGGTTGAACACCGGGGAGCTGTTTTTT. Encoded protein: CASSMRGLNTGELFF.

The chain combines TRBV9 with TRBJ2-4; D possibly uses TRBD1 or TRBD2 (5 bases each). The CDR3 length is 16 residues. Between the trimmed V and J ends, which lost 3 bases and 9 bases, there was a span of 22 bases. Looked up from germline, CDR1 is SGDLS and CDR2 is YYNGEE. As DNA, the CDR3 is TGTGCCAGCAGCGCTGAACTCGGGACGCCGGTTGGCATTCAGTACTTC. Amino acids: CASSAELGTPVGIQYF.

J is TRBJ2-4 and V is TRBV27; TRBD1 is a possible D gene (6 bases). The CDR3 spans 16 residues. Germline V lookup: CDR1 MNHEY, CDR2 SMNVEV (reference sequence). Trimming took 6 bases from V and 0 from J, leaving 15 bases between them. CDR3 coding DNA: TGTGCCAGCAGACCGCACAGGGTCGGAGCCAAAAACATTCAGTACTTC. Its translation: CASRPHRVGAKNIQYF.

The chain joins TRBV4-3 to TRBJ2-7, with D possibly matching TRBD1 (6 bases). From germline, CDR1 is LGHNA and CDR2 YSLEER. V lost 4 bases and J 2 bases, leaving 12 bases between the germline ends. CDR3 length: 14 amino acids. The CDR3 nucleotides read TGCGCCAGCAGCCTTAGGCGGACAGCCTACGAGCAGTACTTC. Protein sequence: CASSLRRTAYEQYF.

There are a few counts of this clone. Additional DNA sequences in this sample encode the identical CDR3. The genes are TRBV9 and TRBJ1-2, with D possibly being TRBD1 (6 bases). Germline values: CDR1 SGDLS, CDR2 YYNGEE. Trimming stripped 0 bases from V and 3 bases from J, with 9 bases between. The CDR3 covers 14 residues. The CDR3 region has the DNA TGTGCCAGCAGCGTAGGTGGGGGCGACTATGGCTACACCTTC. Protein: CASSVGGGDYGYTF.

The V gene is TRBV7-9, the J gene TRBJ2-7, with 11 bases that match TRBD2. This CDR3 is 15 amino acids long. Germline V gene sequence: CDR1 SEHNR, CDR2 FQNEAQ (reference sequence). V dropped 5 bases and J dropped 5; count of bases not matched to a gene: 8. The CDR3 loop reads CASSPMTSGTHEQYF. CDR3 DNA sequence: TGTGCCAGCAGCCCGATGACTAGCGGGACCCACGAGCAGTACTTC.

The rearrangement joins TRBV7-9 to TRBJ2-5; 7 bases line up with TRBD2. The germline V gene encodes CDR1 SEHNR and CDR2 FQNEAQ (reference sequence). V dropped 5 bases and J dropped 2; count of bases not matched to a gene: 8. This CDR3 has 15 amino acids. This CDR3 is CASSLRDYNQETQYF. The CDR3 DNA reads TGTGCCAGCAGCCTTAGGGACTACAATCAAGAGACCCAGTACTTC.

This rearrangement joins TRBV7-9 to TRBJ2-5; 10 bases line up with TRBD1. There are 16 residues in the CDR3. Germline V lookup: CDR1 SEHNR, CDR2 FQNEAQ (reference sequence). After removal of 6 bases from V and 2 bases from J, the junction contained 9 bases not matched to a gene. The CDR3 sequence: CASRAGTGATQETQYF. CDR3 nucleotide sequence: TGTGCCAGCAGGGCCGGGACAGGGGCAACTCAAGAGACCCAGTACTTC.

The CDR3 is CAWNTGTAEAFF. As DNA, the CDR3 is TGTGCCTGGAATACAGGGACCGCTGAAGCTTTCTTT. The rearrangement joins TRBV30 to TRBJ1-1, with a tentative D call TRBD1 (6 bases). Germline V gives CDR1 GTSNPN, CDR2 SVGIG (reference sequence). V was pared by 4 bases and J by 6 bases, with 12 bases between. The CDR3 consists of 12 residues.

V gene TRBV7-9 combines with J gene TRBJ2-7; 7 bases align to TRBD1. The CDR3 runs 15 residues. CDR1 is SEHNR, CDR2 FQNEAQ, per germline (reference sequence). V shed 8 bases and J 0 bases; nucleotides not matched to a gene: 10. CDR3 residues: CASSGGLGVSYEQYF. The CDR3 DNA reads TGTGCCAGCTCAGGGGGATTGGGGGTCTCCTACGAGCAGTACTTC. The variable domain in full, with the rest retrieved from reference TRBV7-9 and TRBJ2-7, is DTGVSQNPRHKITKRGQNVTFRCDPISEHNRLYWYRQTLGQGPEFLTYFQNEAQLEKSRLLSDRFSAERPKGSFSTLEIQRTEQGDSAMYLCASSGGLGVSYEQYFGPGTRLTVT.

The genes are TRBV4-1 and TRBJ2-7; D tentatively reads TRBD1 or TRBD2 (5 bases each). V was cut by 5 bases and J by 4 bases, with 12 bases left in between. This CDR3 is 13 amino acids long. Per germline, CDR1 MGHRA and CDR2 YSYEKL. The CDR3 DNA follows: TGCGCCAGCAGCTCCGGGACGGAGTACGAGCAGTACTTC. Protein product: CASSSGTEYEQYF.

V and J are TRBV5-8 and TRBJ1-5; 7 nucleotides align to TRBD1. This CDR3 is built from 14 residues. CDR1 SGHTS and CDR2 YDEGEE come from the germline V gene. V gave up 0 bases and J gave up 11 bases; unmatched junction bases: 8. Here the CDR3 reads CASSLGRGVSSQHF. The CDR3 DNA sequence: TGTGCCAGCAGCTTGGGCAGGGGGGTGTCGTCCCAGCATTTT.

The V and J genes are TRBV6-5 and TRBJ1-5; D might be TRBD1 (6 bases). Per the germline V gene, CDR1 is MNHEY and CDR2 is SVGAGI. Trimming shortened V by 5 bases and J by 5 bases, and 10 bases separated the two germline ends. The CDR3 has 13 amino acids. Here the CDR3 reads CASSTGIHQPQHF. CDR3 DNA sequence: TGTGCCAGCAGTACAGGGATTCATCAGCCCCAGCATTTT.

This chain connects TRBV7-9 to TRBJ2-3; the D gene is possibly TRBD2 (6 bases). Germline CDR1 SEHNR, CDR2 FQNEAQ (reference sequence). Trimming pared 3 bases from V and 1 base from J, leaving 14 bases between. This CDR3 comprises 16 residues. The CDR3 loop is CASSFRDSLRTDTQYF. The CDR3 DNA reads TGTGCCAGCAGCTTTCGGGACTCCCTTCGCACAGATACGCAGTATTTT.

This chain links TRBV29-1 with TRBJ2-7; D is possibly TRBD1 or TRBD2 (5 bases each). Germline CDR1 and CDR2: SQVTM and ANQGSEA. The CDR3 consists of 14 residues. Trimming stripped 4 bases from V and 0 bases from J, with 13 bases between. CDR3 sequence reads: CSVGWDGDSYEQYF. The CDR3 DNA follows: TGCAGCGTTGGGTGGGACGGCGACTCCTACGAGCAGTACTTC.

The chain uses TRBV2 and TRBJ1-2; D is ambiguous. The germline gives CDR1 SNHLY, CDR2 FYNNEI. The CDR3 extends over 15 amino acids. V lost 8 bases and J lost 5, with 21 bases in between. This chain's CDR3 is CASFHRAYIGYGYTF. In DNA, the CDR3 is TGTGCCAGCTTCCACCGGGCCTATATTGGGTATGGCTACACCTTC.

Notes on this clone: At one end the junction does not follow the germline gene, possibly because of a read error. The chain uses TRBV5-3 and TRBJ1-1, with unresolved D. TRBV5-3 is an ORF, with its function uncertain. The CDR3 is 14 amino acids. CDR3 loop: CASSLDTANTEAFF. In DNA form, the CDR3 reads TGTGCCAGCAGCTTAGACACCGCAAACACTGAAGCTTTCTTT.

The chain has TRBV29-1 and TRBJ2-7; 11 nucleotides match TRBD2. Germline V lookup: CDR1 SQVTM, CDR2 ANQGSEA. V lost 0 bases and J lost 4; bases outside the gene matches: 5. This CDR3 comprises 15 residues. This CDR3 reads CSVEDHTSGSYEQYF. CDR3 sequence (DNA): TGCAGCGTTGAAGATCATACTAGCGGGAGTTACGAGCAGTACTTC.

The rearrangement uses TRBV13 and TRBJ2-1; 9 bases match TRBD1. CDR1 is PRHDT and CDR2 is FYEKMQ in the germline V gene (reference sequence). This CDR3 is built from 15 residues. V dropped 5 bases and J dropped 8; count of bases not matched to a gene: 10. The CDR3 sequence is CASSPGGQGFDEQFF. The CDR3 DNA reads TGTGCCAGCAGCCCAGGGGGACAGGGTTTTGATGAGCAGTTCTTC.

The rearrangement links TRBV7-9 to TRBJ2-3; 8 nucleotides agree with TRBD2. Losses at the gene ends were 1 base for V and 4 bases for J; bases not matched to a gene: 7. Germline V gives CDR1 SEHNR, CDR2 FQNEAQ (reference sequence). CDR3 length equals 16 residues. The CDR3 loop is CASSLGGSGSADTQYF. In DNA form, the CDR3 reads TGTGCCAGCAGCTTAGGGGGAAGCGGGAGCGCAGATACGCAGTATTTT.

The chain uses TRBV7-9 and TRBJ2-7; 8 bases fit TRBD1. The CDR3 extends over 17 amino acids. J gave up 3 bases and V 3 bases, and 13 bases lay outside the gene matches. Germline values: CDR1 SEHNR, CDR2 FQNEAQ (reference sequence). The CDR3 loop is CASSLTGVAQSSYEQYF. Written as DNA, the CDR3 is TGTGCCAGCAGCTTGACAGGGGTGGCCCAGTCGAGCTACGAGCAGTACTTC.

The J gene is TRBJ2-3, the V gene TRBV21-1. TRBV21-1 is marked as a pseudogene. The CDR3 length is 15 residues. The chain's CDR3 is CASSNRLTDGDTQYF. DNA for the CDR3: TGTGCCAGCAGCAACCGGCTCACCGATGGAGATACGCAGTATTTT.

V usage is TRBV27 and J usage is TRBJ2-2; D gene ambiguous. CDR1 and CDR2 from the germline V gene are MNHEY and SMNVEV (reference sequence). The CDR3 has 14 amino acids. The V and J ends lost 3 bases and 5 bases respectively, with 10 bases between them. This CDR3 reads CASSFLGRTGELFF. The CDR3 nucleotides read TGTGCCAGCAGTTTCCTTGGTCGTACCGGGGAGCTGTTTTTT.